This entry concerns a single T cell receptor (beta chain). Here immunoSEQ multiplex PCR was the method, and the copy in TCRdb shows in-frame clones only, minus some. The sample shows some 130,000 clones, approximately 88% of them seen only once. The CDR3 has 17 amino acids. Deletions cut 6 bases from V and 0 bases from J, with 18 bases between. CDR1 MDHEN and CDR2 SYDVKM come from the germline V gene. This entry is derived from a study of T cell responses to AZD1222 COVID-19 vaccine. The V gene is TRBV28, the J gene TRBJ1-5; D gene ambiguous. The starting material was peripheral blood, obtained on day 0 of AZD1222 vaccination. The sequence was collected from an adult in good health. CDR3 protein: CASRQEWGTYSNQPQHF. The DNA for the CDR3 is TGTGCCAGCAGGCAAGAGTGGGGAACCTATAGCAATCAGCCCCAGCATTTT.